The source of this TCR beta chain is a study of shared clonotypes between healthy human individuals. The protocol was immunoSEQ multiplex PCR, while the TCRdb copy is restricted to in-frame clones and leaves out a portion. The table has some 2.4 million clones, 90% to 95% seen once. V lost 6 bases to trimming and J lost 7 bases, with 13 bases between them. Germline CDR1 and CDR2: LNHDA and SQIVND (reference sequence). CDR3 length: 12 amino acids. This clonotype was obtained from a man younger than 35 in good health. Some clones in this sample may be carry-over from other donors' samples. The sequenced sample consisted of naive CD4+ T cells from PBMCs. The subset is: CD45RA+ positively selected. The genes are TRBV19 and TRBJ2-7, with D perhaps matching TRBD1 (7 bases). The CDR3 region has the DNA TGTGCCAGTAGCGACAGGGACTGGGAGCAGTACTTC. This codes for CASSDRDWEQYF.